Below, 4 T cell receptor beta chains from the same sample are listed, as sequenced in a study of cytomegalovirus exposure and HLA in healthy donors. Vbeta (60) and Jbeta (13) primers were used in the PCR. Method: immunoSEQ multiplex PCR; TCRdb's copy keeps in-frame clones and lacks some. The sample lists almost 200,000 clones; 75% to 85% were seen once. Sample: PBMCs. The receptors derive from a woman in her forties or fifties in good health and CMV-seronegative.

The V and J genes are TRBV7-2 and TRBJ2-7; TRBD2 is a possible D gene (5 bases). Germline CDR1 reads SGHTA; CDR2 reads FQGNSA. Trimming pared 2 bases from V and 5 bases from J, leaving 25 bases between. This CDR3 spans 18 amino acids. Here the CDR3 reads CASSLSGPPILTGNEQYF. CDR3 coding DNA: TGTGCCAGCAGCTTATCCGGGCCCCCAATATTAACCGGGAACGAGCAGTACTTC.

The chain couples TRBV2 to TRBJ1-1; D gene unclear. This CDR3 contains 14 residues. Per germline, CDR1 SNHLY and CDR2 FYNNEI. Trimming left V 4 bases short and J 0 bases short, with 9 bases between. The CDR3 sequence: CASSVGLLNTEAFF. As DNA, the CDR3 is TGTGCCAGCAGTGTCGGACTGCTGAACACTGAAGCTTTCTTT.

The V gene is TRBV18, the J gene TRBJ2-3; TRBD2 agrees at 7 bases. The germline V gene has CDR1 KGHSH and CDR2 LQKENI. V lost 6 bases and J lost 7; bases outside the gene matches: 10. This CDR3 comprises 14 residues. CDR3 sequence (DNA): TGTGCCAGCTCTCCCGGGACTACACAGAATACGCAGTATTTT. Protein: CASSPGTTQNTQYF.

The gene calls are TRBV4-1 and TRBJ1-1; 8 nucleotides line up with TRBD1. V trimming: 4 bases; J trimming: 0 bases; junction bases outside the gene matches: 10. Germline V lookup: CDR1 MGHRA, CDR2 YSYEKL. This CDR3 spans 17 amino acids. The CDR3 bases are TGCGCCAGCAGCCCAGGACAGGGCGGGAGAGTGAACACTGAAGCTTTCTTT. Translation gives CASSPGQGGRVNTEAFF.